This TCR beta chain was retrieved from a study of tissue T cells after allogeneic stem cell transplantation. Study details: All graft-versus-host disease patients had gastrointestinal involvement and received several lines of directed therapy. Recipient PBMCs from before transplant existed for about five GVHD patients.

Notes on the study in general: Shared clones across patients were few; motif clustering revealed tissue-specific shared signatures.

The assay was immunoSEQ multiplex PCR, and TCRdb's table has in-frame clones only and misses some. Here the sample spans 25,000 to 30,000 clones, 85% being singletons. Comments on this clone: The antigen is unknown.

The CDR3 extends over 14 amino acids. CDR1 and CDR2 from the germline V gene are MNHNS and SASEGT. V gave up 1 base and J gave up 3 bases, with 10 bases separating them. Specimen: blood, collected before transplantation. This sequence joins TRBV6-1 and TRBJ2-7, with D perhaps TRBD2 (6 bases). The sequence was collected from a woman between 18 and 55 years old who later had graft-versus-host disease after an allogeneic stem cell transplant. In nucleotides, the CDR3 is TGTGCCAGCAGTGAAGGGGGAGGTATCTACGAGCAGTACTTC. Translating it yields CASSEGGGIYEQYF.